The clone carrying this T cell receptor (beta chain) showed up many times. TCRdb analysed the 5' RACE reads with MiXCR anew, one entry per CDR3 protein. The sample holds 20,000 to 25,000 distinct CDR3 sequences, less than 6.5% seen once. The sample comes from a study of early T cells in non-severe SARS-CoV-2 infection. The TCR comes from an adult who was a healthcare worker with PCR-confirmed SARS-CoV-2 infection or an uninfected control (not recorded which). The specimen sequenced was whole blood.

CDR3 sequence: CASRSSGGIVTEQYF. The CDR3 nucleotides are TGTGCCAGCAGATCTAGCGGGGGGATAGTAACCGAGCAGTACTTC. This chain joins TRBV28 and TRBJ2-7; TRBD2 matches 11 bases. CDR1 MDHEN and CDR2 SYDVKM come from the germline V gene. Trimming removed 6 bases from V and 6 bases from J; junction bases left unmatched: 10. This CDR3 spans 15 amino acids.